These 6 T cell receptor beta chains were all obtained from the same sample, sequenced in a study of T cell responses to AZD1222 COVID-19 vaccine. Assay: immunoSEQ multiplex PCR; the TCRdb copy retains only in-frame clones and omits some. The data hold about 160,000 clones, with about 90% observed a single time. The specimen comprised peripheral blood, sampled on day 0 of MenACWY control vaccination. Source of these receptors: an adult in good health.

The chain couples TRBV7-3 to TRBJ1-1; D unclear. Per germline, CDR1 SGHTA and CDR2 FQGTGA. The ends were cut back, 5 bases at V and 1 base at J, with 8 bases in the middle. The CDR3 totals 13 residues. This CDR3 reads CASSIGQNTEAFF. For the CDR3, the DNA is TGTGCCAGCAGCATAGGCCAGAACACTGAAGCTTTCTTT.

The chain couples TRBV6-1 to TRBJ1-2; D unresolved. Deletions cut 2 bases from V and 2 bases from J, with 6 bases between. The germline V gene encodes CDR1 MNHNS and CDR2 SASEGT. The CDR3 is 13 residues long. In DNA, the CDR3 is TGTGCCAGCAGTGAATCAAGAAACTATGGCTACACCTTC. It is translated as CASSESRNYGYTF.

The chain links TRBV7-2 to TRBJ2-7; D is unclear. Looked up from germline, CDR1 is SGHTA and CDR2 is FQGNSA. This CDR3 spans 15 amino acids. V shed 1 base and J shed 2 bases, with 12 bases lying between them. In nucleotides, the CDR3 is TGTGCCAGCAGCTTAGGCTCGGGTCGGGCCTACGAGCAGTACTTC. It specifies CASSLGSGRAYEQYF.

The chain joins TRBV7-9 to TRBJ1-4, with D possibly matching TRBD1 (5 bases). Germline V CDR1 and CDR2: SEHNR, FQNEAQ (reference sequence). The CDR3 contains 15 residues. The germline V and J ends were trimmed by 5 bases and 7 bases, with 17 bases remaining between them. Written as DNA, the CDR3 is TGTGCCAGCAGCCCGGGCAGGGCTATAGGTGAAAAACTGTTTTTT. Its translation: CASSPGRAIGEKLFF.

The gene calls are TRBV11-2 and TRBJ2-3; TRBD2 might be the D (6 bases). This CDR3 has 15 amino acids. Trimming cost V 4 bases and J 4 bases, with 15 bases left between them. Germline CDR1 SGHAT, CDR2 FQNNGV. CDR3 region: CASSSLGGMADTQYF. In DNA, the CDR3 is TGTGCCAGCAGCTCTCTGGGGGGTATGGCAGATACGCAGTATTTT.

This clone has only one observation. The chain joins TRBV7-2 to TRBJ1-2; maybe TRBD1 (6 bases). Germline CDR1 and CDR2: SGHTA and FQGNSA. The V and J ends lost 5 bases and 8 bases respectively, with 18 bases between them. This CDR3 is 14 amino acids long. The CDR3 DNA reads as TGTGCCAGCAGCGGATCACAGGGACAATCCGGCTACACCTTC. Its translation: CASSGSQGQSGYTF.